These 3 T cell receptor beta chains originate from one sample sequenced in a study of shared clonotypes between healthy human individuals. Produced via immunoSEQ multiplex PCR; TCRdb's table is partial and in-frame only. The sample shows about 960,000 clones, around three quarters of them seen only once. The specimen was memory CD4+ T cells sorted from blood. Subset meaning: CD45RA-negative fraction. All receptors come from a man between 18 and 35 years old in good health.

The V and J genes are TRBV30 and TRBJ2-7; 7 bases align to TRBD1. Germline V gene sequence: CDR1 GTSNPN, CDR2 SVGIG (reference sequence). CDR3 length: 13 residues. The V and J ends lost 3 bases and 4 bases, in that order; junction bases with no gene match: 6. CDR3 loop: CAWRLGGRYEQYF. CDR3 DNA sequence: TGTGCCTGGAGGTTAGGGGGCAGGTACGAGCAGTACTTC.

The chain joins TRBV18 to TRBJ1-6, with D unclear. V lost 0 bases and J 7 bases, leaving 10 bases between the germline ends. Germline V gives CDR1 KGHSH, CDR2 LQKENI. The CDR3 runs 15 residues. The CDR3 DNA reads TGTGCCAGCTCACCACCATTAGGGAGCAATTCACCCCTCCACTTT. This gives the protein CASSPPLGSNSPLHF.

The J gene is TRBJ2-2, the V gene TRBV4-3, with a possible D match to TRBD1 (6 bases). The germline V and J ends were trimmed by 6 bases and 3 bases, with 20 bases remaining between them. CDR1 and CDR2 from the germline V gene are LGHNA and YSLEER. The CDR3 extends over 17 amino acids. The CDR3 DNA follows: TGCGCCAGCAGACGGGCCCCTCAGGGGAGCGACACCGGGGAGCTGTTTTTT. Amino acids: CASRRAPQGSDTGELFF.